The 4 T cell receptor beta chains given below trace back to one sample, sequenced in a study of blood T cell repertoires in COVID-19. Generated by immunoSEQ multiplex PCR, the TCRdb table keeps only in-frame clones and is missing some. The sample lists some 210,000 clones; roughly 86% were seen once. The sample taken for sequencing was peripheral blood. These receptor sequences come from a woman between 45 and 60 years old with active or convalescent COVID-19.

The chain uses TRBV28 and TRBJ1-2; the D is unclear. CDR3 size: 12 residues. Trimming took off 5 bases at V and 4 bases at J, with 8 bases between the two ends. CDR1 and CDR2 from the germline V gene are MDHEN and SYDVKM. CDR3 residues: CASSPPVYGYTF. CDR3 nucleotides: TGTGCCAGCAGTCCCCCCGTCTATGGCTACACCTTC.

V gene TRBV9 combines with J gene TRBJ2-3, with D tentatively TRBD1 (9 bases). V lost 4 bases and J lost 3, with 21 bases in between. The length of the CDR3 is 17 residues. Germline V gene data show CDR1 as SGDLS and CDR2 as YYNGEE. The CDR3 DNA is TGTGCCAGCAGCCCGGGGGGGAACAGGGGGCAAACAGATACGCAGTATTTT. Translation: CASSPGGNRGQTDTQYF.

J is TRBJ1-3 and V is TRBV4-1; D is possibly TRBD1 (6 bases). Germline CDR1 and CDR2: MGHRA and YSYEKL. The CDR3 extends over 15 amino acids. Deletions cut 3 bases from V and 1 base from J, with 10 bases between. Written as DNA, the CDR3 is TGCGCCAGCAGCCAGCTCGACAGGTCTGGAAACACCATATATTTT. Translation: CASSQLDRSGNTIYF.

The chain uses TRBV25-1 and TRBJ1-6, with D possibly TRBD1 on 5 matching bases. This CDR3 has 12 residues. Germline V CDR1 and CDR2: MGHDK, SYGVNS. V lost 8 bases, J lost 4 bases, and 6 bases lay in between. CDR3 coding DNA: TGTGCCAGCGGGGGGTATAATTCACCCCTCCACTTT. Translation: CASGGYNSPLHF.